This T cell receptor beta chain was sequenced during a study of CD8+ T cells in alopecia areata. Study information: The drug, tofacitinib, lasted 6 to 18 months, followed by 6 months off drug.

With regard to this clone: No antigen is known for it.

The authors extracted RNA and reverse transcribed it into cDNA as the sequencing template. Using immunoSEQ multiplex PCR, the repertoire was profiled, and TCRdb retains in-frame clones only, with some absent. There are about 130,000 clones in the sample; approximately 49% occur only once, and 18% lies in the top ten. Overall study results and limits: Alopecia totalis/universalis scalp especially showed more expanded CD8+ clones than normal scalp. When scalp samples are sequenced, resident alphabeta T cells of normal skin are also captured.

Alopecia areata patients provided lesional scalp punch biopsies and peripheral blood. The sequenced sample was CD8+ T cells sorted from blood, obtained at week 0. The sequence was obtained from a human donor with alopecia areata.

The CDR3 nucleotides read TGTGCCAGCAGTGGGGGACAGGGGCCCGAAAAACTGTTTTTT. Its protein is CASSGGQGPEKLFF. This sequence joins TRBV27 and TRBJ1-4, with 10 bases aligning to TRBD1. Per germline, CDR1 MNHEY and CDR2 SMNVEV (reference sequence). J lost 8 bases, V lost 5 bases, and 5 bases had no gene match. This CDR3 is 14 amino acids long.